A single sample is the source of the 28 T cell receptor beta chains below, sequenced in a study of T cell responses to AZD1222 COVID-19 vaccine (dated by TCRdb to the early 2020s). The time point label of this sample denotes: about 28 days (+/-7) after the second vaccine dose. Library generation was performed with the immunoSEQ multiplex PCR assay. TCRdb provides this immuneACCESS table in a form limited to in-frame rearrangements. Some clones are lacking; in checked studies, under half of them reflect an unresolved V gene, and why the rest are absent is not known. This sample is represented by some 100,000 clones; more than 80% of them were singletons. About 2.5% of the sample comes from the top ten. This specimen consisted of peripheral blood, obtained 28 days after the second AZD1222 dose. The receptors derive from an adult who received the AZD1222 COVID-19 vaccine.

The chain carries TRBV5-1 and TRBJ1-2; D ambiguous. Trimming took off 0 bases at V and 1 base at J, with 7 bases between the two ends. This CDR3 has 14 residues. Germline CDR1 and CDR2: SGHRS and YFSETQ. The CDR3 is CASSLAEFNYGYTF. DNA of the CDR3: TGCGCCAGCAGCTTGGCCGAGTTTAACTATGGCTACACCTTC.

This CDR3 reads CASSLLPRDSNYGYTF. Here the CDR3 DNA reads TGTGCCAGCAGCTTATTACCGCGCGACAGTAATTATGGCTACACCTTC. The chain combines TRBV7-3 with TRBJ1-2; D is perhaps TRBD1 (5 bases). CDR1 and CDR2 from the germline V gene are SGHTA and FQGTGA. The CDR3 is made up of 16 amino acids. The V end was cut by 2 bases, the J end by 5 bases, with 18 bases between.

This chain joins TRBV10-1 and TRBJ2-7; TRBD2 is a possible D gene (6 bases). V was trimmed by 6 bases and J by 8 bases, leaving 20 bases between them. The germline CDR1 and CDR2 sequences are WNHNN and SYGVQD (reference sequence). This CDR3 contains 14 residues. The DNA of the CDR3 is TGCGCCAGCAGCCCCGGGCAGGAGGGTAAGAAGCAGTACTTC. As protein: CASSPGQEGKKQYF.

The chain joins TRBV29-1 to TRBJ1-3, with TRBD1 matching over 8 bases. The CDR3 is 13 residues long. Germline V CDR1 and CDR2: SQVTM, ANQGSEA. V gave up 4 bases and J gave up 2 bases; unmatched junction bases: 1. The CDR3 loop reads CSVAQGAGNTIYF. CDR3 in DNA: TGCAGCGTTGCACAGGGGGCTGGAAACACCATATATTTT.

This clone was seen only once. This chain connects TRBV6-4 to TRBJ2-2; 14 bases are a match to TRBD2. Germline V gives CDR1 MRHNA, CDR2 SNTAGT. The CDR3 runs to 15 residues. The V and J ends lost 7 bases and 4 bases, in that order; junction bases with no gene match: 2. The CDR3 DNA follows: TGTGCCAGCAAAGGACTAGCGGGGGGCACCGGGGAGCTGTTTTTT. Amino acids: CASKGLAGGTGELFF.

The gene calls are TRBV4-2 and TRBJ1-2, with D maybe TRBD1 (5 bases). Per the germline V gene, CDR1 is LGHNA and CDR2 is YNFKEQ. The V and J ends lost 2 bases and 2 bases respectively, with 12 bases between them. This CDR3 is built from 15 residues. The DNA of the CDR3 is TGTGCCAGCAGCCAAAAAGCTGACAGAAACTATGGCTACACCTTC. It codes for CASSQKADRNYGYTF.

This clone was seen a handful of times. Other DNA sequences of this sample code for an identical CDR3. The chain employs TRBV5-4 and TRBJ2-1; D unresolved. Trimming removed 2 bases at V and 8 bases at J, with 5 bases between. CDR1 SGHNT and CDR2 YYREEE come from the germline V gene (reference sequence). The CDR3 spans 11 residues. The CDR3 DNA reads TGTGCCAGCAGCTTAAAAGATGAGCAGTTCTTC. Protein product: CASSLKDEQFF. The whole variable domain, filled in from reference TRBV5-4 and TRBJ2-1, reads ETGVTQSPTHLIKTRGQQVTLRCSSQSGHNTVSWYQQALGQGPQFIFQYYREEENGRGNFPPRFSGLQFPNYSSELNVNALELDDSALYLCASSLKDEQFFGPGTRLTVL.

The CDR3 is CASSLATGGNGYTF. CDR3 nucleotides: TGTGCCAGCAGCTTAGCGACAGGGGGAAATGGCTACACCTTC. The chain carries TRBV7-3 and TRBJ1-2; 9 bases are a match to TRBD1. V dropped 2 bases and J dropped 6; count of bases not matched to a gene: 4. CDR1 and CDR2 (germline): SGHTA, FQGTGA. CDR3 length equals 14 residues.

The chain carries TRBV5-1 and TRBJ2-7; D possibly matches TRBD1 or TRBD2 (6 bases each). Germline V gene data show CDR1 as SGHRS and CDR2 as YFSETQ. This CDR3 is built from 14 residues. V was cut by 0 bases and J by 5 bases, with 12 bases left in between. CDR3 nucleotide sequence: TGCGCCAGCAGCTTGGAGGGGGGCGGGGACGAGCAGTACTTC. Residues: CASSLEGGGDEQYF.

The V call is TRBV5-6, the J call TRBJ2-4; weak D call: TRBD1 (8 bases). Per germline, CDR1 SGHDT and CDR2 YYEEEE. CDR3 length: 15 residues. With 1 base removed from V and 7 bases from J, the gap between germline ends came to 15 bases. The CDR3 sequence: CASSLQQGGRNIQYF. CDR3 sequence (DNA): TGTGCCAGCAGCTTGCAACAGGGGGGGAGGAACATTCAGTACTTC.

This chain connects TRBV27 to TRBJ1-6; D not certain. The germline V gene encodes CDR1 MNHEY and CDR2 SMNVEV (reference sequence). The CDR3 has 13 amino acids. V dropped 5 bases and J dropped 11 bases, with 13 bases sitting between them. CDR3 sequence reads: CASSPHGQTPLHF. CDR3 in DNA: TGTGCCAGCAGTCCCCACGGCCAGACACCCCTCCACTTT.

The chain joins TRBV30 to TRBJ2-5; 10 bases map to TRBD2. This CDR3 spans 13 amino acids. After removal of 4 bases from V and 4 bases from J, the junction contained 3 bases not matched to a gene. CDR1 is GTSNPN and CDR2 is SVGIG in the germline V gene (reference sequence). The DNA for the CDR3 is TGTGCCTGGACTAGCGGGAGTGGAGAGACCCAGTACTTC. Translating it yields CAWTSGSGETQYF.

This clone was counted a single time. The chain recombines TRBV7-8 with TRBJ1-1; tentative D call: TRBD1 (6 bases). Germline values: CDR1 SGHVS, CDR2 FQNEAQ. The CDR3 extends over 14 amino acids. Deletions cut 5 bases from V and 2 bases from J, with 12 bases between. The CDR3 reads CASSLGGGNTEAFF. DNA of the CDR3: TGTGCCAGCAGCCTCGGAGGGGGAAACACTGAAGCTTTCTTT.

CDR3 nucleotides: TGTGCCAGCTCAGCGCGCCTAGGGCGACAGGGAAATTCTGTTGAAGCTTTCTTT. This gives the protein CASSARLGRQGNSVEAFF. The chain couples TRBV18 to TRBJ1-1; TRBD1 agrees at 7 bases. This CDR3 comprises 18 residues. Germline values: CDR1 KGHSH, CDR2 LQKENI. V shed 5 bases, J shed 7 bases, and the junction held 22 bases outside the gene matches.

The chain links TRBV3-1 (or the pseudogene TRBV3-2) to TRBJ1-2; D is perhaps TRBD1 (5 bases). V lost 4 bases, J lost 5 bases, and 17 bases lay in between. CDR1 is LGHDT, CDR2 YNNKEL, per germline (reference sequence). The CDR3 runs to 15 residues. The CDR3, as DNA: TGTGCCAGCAGCCGCCAGGGTACAGGCGAATATGGCTACACCTTC. Residues: CASSRQGTGEYGYTF.

The chain couples TRBV7-8 to TRBJ2-1, with D unclear. The V gene lost 4 bases and the J gene lost 12 bases, with 13 bases spanning the gap. This CDR3 is built from 12 residues. Germline assignment: CDR1 SGHVS and CDR2 FQNEAQ. The DNA of the CDR3 is TGTGCCAGCAGCTCCGGAGTAACGGGGCAGTTCTTC. This translates into CASSSGVTGQFF.

The chain joins TRBV11-3 to TRBJ2-7; D is perhaps TRBD1 or TRBD2 (5 bases each). The V end was cut by 1 base, the J end by 2 bases, with 15 bases between. The CDR3 covers 16 residues. CDR1 SGHNT and CDR2 YENEEA come from the germline V gene. CDR3 bases: TGTGCCAGCAGCTTAGGGGGTGGGGACCAGACCTACGAGCAGTACTTC. This encodes CASSLGGGDQTYEQYF. Full variable domain (remainder filled in from reference TRBV11-3 and TRBJ2-7): EAGVVQSPRYKIIEKKQPVAFWCNPISGHNTLYWYLQNLGQGPELLIRYENEEAVDDSQLPKDRFSAERLKGVDSTLKIQPAELGDSAVYLCASSLGGGDQTYEQYFGPGTRLTVT.

The table lists this clone with a count of one. This CDR3 is CASSLVSGENTEAFF. CDR3 DNA: TGCGCCAGCAGCTTGGTTTCCGGGGAGAACACTGAAGCTTTCTTT. The J gene is TRBJ1-1, the V gene TRBV5-1; D not resolved. Germline loops: CDR1 SGHRS, CDR2 YFSETQ. The V end was cut by 0 bases, the J end by 1 base, with 10 bases between. CDR3 size: 15 residues. The complete variable domain, with remaining parts taken from reference TRBV5-1 and TRBJ1-1, reads KAGVTQTPRYLIKTRGQQVTLSCSPISGHRSVSWYQQTPGQGLQFLFEYFSETQRNKGNFPGRFSGRQFSNSRSEMNVSTLELGDSALYLCASSLVSGENTEAFFGQGTRLTVV.

This chain joins TRBV7-9 and TRBJ1-4; 10 positions agree with TRBD1. The germline V gene has CDR1 SEHNR and CDR2 FQNEAQ (reference sequence). The V and J ends lost 1 base and 5 bases, in that order; junction bases with no gene match: 4. This CDR3 comprises 16 residues. The CDR3 DNA reads as TGTGCCAGCAGCTTAGGCTCGGGACAGGGGAATGAAAAACTGTTTTTT. It encodes CASSLGSGQGNEKLFF.

The chain combines TRBV10-3 with TRBJ2-1, with a tentative D call TRBD2 (6 bases). Trimming removed 10 bases at V and 6 bases at J, with 13 bases between. Germline V lookup: CDR1 ENHRY, CDR2 SYGVKD. This CDR3 spans 12 amino acids. For the CDR3, the DNA is TGTGCCAGTCAGGAGGGCCCCAATGAGCAGTTCTTC. This gives the protein CASQEGPNEQFF.

The J gene is TRBJ2-7, the V gene TRBV11-2, with a weak D call TRBD2 (6 bases). Per the germline V gene, CDR1 is SGHAT and CDR2 is FQNNGV. The CDR3 sequence is 16 residues long. Between the trimmed V and J ends, which lost 5 bases and 3 bases, there was a span of 20 bases. CDR3 loop: CASSPSRGNRIYEQYF. The CDR3 bases are TGTGCCAGCAGCCCGAGTCGGGGGAATCGTATCTACGAGCAGTACTTC.

The chain is built from TRBV29-1 and TRBJ1-1; maybe TRBD1 (5 bases). Germline assignment: CDR1 SQVTM and CDR2 ANQGSEA. The CDR3 is 13 residues long. The CDR3 region is CAGSWGVNTEAFF. CDR3 in DNA: TGCGCGGGCTCATGGGGGGTAAACACTGAAGCTTTCTTT.

The chain combines TRBV29-1 with TRBJ2-7, with 12 bases lining up with TRBD1. The V gene's germline CDR1 is SQVTM and CDR2 ANQGSEA. The CDR3 totals 13 residues. J gave up 5 bases and V 7 bases, and 6 bases lay outside the gene matches. This chain's CDR3 is CSAKGQGAHEQYF. The CDR3 DNA sequence: TGCAGCGCAAAGGGACAGGGGGCCCACGAGCAGTACTTC.

The chain links TRBV20-1 to TRBJ1-1; 9 nucleotides line up with TRBD1. The length of the CDR3 is 19 residues. The V segment lost 3 bases and the J segment 5 bases; nucleotides outside the gene matches: 22. Germline lookup yields CDR1 DFQATT and CDR2 SNEGSKA (reference sequence). The CDR3 loop reads CSASPLGDRARRVGTEAFF. The CDR3 DNA reads as TGCAGTGCTAGTCCCCTTGGGGACAGGGCGCGAAGGGTTGGGACTGAAGCTTTCTTT.

This clone was seen just once. The V call is TRBV3-1 (or the pseudogene TRBV3-2), the J call TRBJ2-2, with a possible D match to TRBD2 (5 bases). Germline-derived CDR1 and CDR2 are LGHDT and YNNKEL (reference sequence). The CDR3 extends over 14 amino acids. V was pared by 3 bases and J by 6 bases, with 11 bases between. The CDR3 DNA is TGTGCCAGCAGCCAGGTGGGAGTGGCCGGGGAGCTGTTTTTT. Its protein is CASSQVGVAGELFF.

This clone was seen only once. The rearrangement uses TRBV6-5 and TRBJ1-2; D is perhaps TRBD1 (6 bases). CDR3 length: 13 amino acids. Trimming took off 6 bases at V and 6 bases at J, with 14 bases between the two ends. CDR1 MNHEY and CDR2 SVGAGI come from the germline V gene. CDR3 amino acids: CASSPYRDDGYTF. CDR3 DNA: TGTGCCAGCAGCCCCTACAGGGACGATGGCTACACCTTC.

The rearrangement links TRBV7-3 to TRBJ2-7, with 12 positions matching TRBD2. Germline V gene sequence: CDR1 SGHTA, CDR2 FQGTGA. The V and J ends lost 1 base and 7 bases, in that order; junction bases with no gene match: 14. The CDR3 covers 18 residues. In DNA form, the CDR3 reads TGTGCCAGCAGCTTAATGGGGACTAGCGGGCCTGTTCGAGGGGAGCAGTACTTC. This encodes CASSLMGTSGPVRGEQYF. Full variable domain (outside the CDR3, taken from reference TRBV7-3 and TRBJ2-7): GAGVSQTPSNKVTEKGKYVELRCDPISGHTALYWYRQSLGQGPEFLIYFQGTGAADDSGLPNDRFFAVRPEGSVSTLKIQRTERGDSAVYLCASSLMGTSGPVRGEQYFGPGTRLTVT.

The chain has TRBV6-2 or TRBV6-3 and TRBJ2-5; TRBD2 aligns across 15 bases. The CDR3 has 15 residues. Per the germline V gene, CDR1 is MNHEY and CDR2 is SVGEGT. V was pared by 4 bases and J by 5 bases, with 2 bases of the junction left unmatched. The CDR3 here is CASSWTSGGAETQYF. For the CDR3, the DNA is TGTGCCAGCAGTTGGACTAGCGGGGGGGCGGAGACCCAGTACTTC.